This T cell receptor (beta chain) emerged from a study of neurological immune-mediated disorders. Study results and caveats: The greatest TCR clonal expansion occurred in HTLV-1-associated myelopathy and the least in multiple sclerosis, which fell below healthy controls. The multiple sclerosis repertoire cluster was not associated with any clinical or MRI feature.

The CDR3 is made up of 15 amino acids. CDR1 and CDR2 (germline): MDHEN, SYDVKM. V shed 4 bases and J 4 bases; nucleotides not matched to a gene: 6. The cDNA came from 5'RACE, which used 10-nucleotide random UMIs. TCRdb reprocessed the 5' RACE reads with MiXCR, giving one entry per CDR3 protein. The table has 20,000 to 25,000 distinct CDR3 sequences, roughly 17% seen once. This clonotype was seen many times. Its cognate antigen is unknown. The rearrangement uses TRBV28 and TRBJ1-2, with 10 nucleotides matching TRBD1. This TCR came from a woman under 30 with multiple sclerosis. The specimen sequenced was CD8+ T cells from blood. The CDR3 bases are TGTGCCAGCAGTTGGGGGACAGGGGTGCTCTATGGCTACACCTTC. Encoded protein: CASSWGTGVLYGYTF.